This TCR beta chain was identified in a study of HIV-infected patients and healthy controls. The CDR3 is made up of 14 amino acids. Looked up from germline, CDR1 is SGHRS and CDR2 is YFSETQ. V gave up 4 bases and J gave up 5 bases, with 15 bases separating them. This clonotype appeared many times. Its antigen is unidentified. All unsorted peripheral T cells were captured because whole blood was used without fractionation. Reverse transcription used 500 to 550 ng RNA and constant-region primers for alpha and beta. Each of the alpha and beta chains got its own library through chain-specific third strand synthesis with indices. From the 5' RACE reads, TCRdb called clonotypes with MiXCR, one entry per CDR3 protein. This table holds roughly 22,000 distinct CDR3 sequences, about 8.7% found once. Whole-study findings and limits: HIV-infected patients shared fewer CDR3 sequences between individuals than healthy controls. Unequal distinct sequence numbers between patients and controls complicated comparisons.

The TCR was taken from an adult in good health. Sequences were obtained from blood. This chain joins TRBV5-1 and TRBJ1-1, with a possible D match to TRBD1 (6 bases). The CDR3 region is CASSQGLGATEAFF. The CDR3 bases are TGCGCCAGCAGCCAGGGTTTGGGGGCGACTGAAGCTTTCTTT.